The table lists the clone carrying this T cell receptor (beta chain) with many counts. Its specificity is unknown. TCRdb reanalysed the reads using MiXCR and keeps one entry per CDR3 protein. The table includes about 24,000 distinct CDR3 sequences, 22% detected once. This entry is derived from a study of T cell repertoires in cytomegalovirus infection. The source material was CD8+ T cells from cultured PBMCs, sampled from culture after CMV antigen stimulation. The sequence was collected from a human donor in good health (CMV status not recorded). Some clones in this sample may be carry-over from other donors' samples.

This CDR3 is CASSRRLAGDRTDTQYF. CDR3 nucleotide sequence: TGTGCCAGCAGCCGACGTCTAGCGGGGGACCGCACAGATACGCAGTATTTT. This chain connects TRBV7-2 to TRBJ2-3, with TRBD2 matching 10 bases. The CDR3 extends over 17 amino acids. Trimming at V came to 5 bases and at J to 1 base, leaving 9 bases not matched to a gene. Germline-derived CDR1 and CDR2 are SGHTA and FQGNSA.